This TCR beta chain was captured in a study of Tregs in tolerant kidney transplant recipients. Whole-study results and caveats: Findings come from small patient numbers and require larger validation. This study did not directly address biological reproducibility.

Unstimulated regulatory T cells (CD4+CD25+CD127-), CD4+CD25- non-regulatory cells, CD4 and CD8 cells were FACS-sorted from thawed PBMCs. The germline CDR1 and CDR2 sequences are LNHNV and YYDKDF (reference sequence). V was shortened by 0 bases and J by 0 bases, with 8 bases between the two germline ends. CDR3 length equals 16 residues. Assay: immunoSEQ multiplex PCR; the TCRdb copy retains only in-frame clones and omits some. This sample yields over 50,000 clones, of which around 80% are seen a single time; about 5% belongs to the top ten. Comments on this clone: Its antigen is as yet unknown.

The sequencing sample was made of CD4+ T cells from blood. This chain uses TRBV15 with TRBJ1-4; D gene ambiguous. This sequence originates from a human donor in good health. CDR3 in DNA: TGTGCCACCAGCAGAGATCTGAGCGCAACTAATGAAAAACTGTTTTTT. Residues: CATSRDLSATNEKLFF.